Listed here are 2 T cell receptor beta chains from one sample, sequenced in a study of cytomegalovirus exposure and HLA in healthy donors listed by TCRdb under 2017. Library preparation employed the immunoSEQ multiplex PCR assay. The multiplex PCR relied on a mix of 60 forward primers for TCR Vbeta segments and 13 reverse primers for TCR Jbeta segments. TCRdb retrieved this table from immuneACCESS and kept in-frame rearrangements only. Not all clones are present; in checked studies, unresolved V genes account for under half, and no reason is known for the remainder. Counted in this sample were about 90,000 clones; roughly two thirds of them appeared once. The ten largest clonotypes hold approximately 16% of the sample. The sample comprised PBMCs. Receptor source: a woman between 50 and 59 years old in good health and CMV-seropositive.

The chain employs TRBV9 and TRBJ2-7; TRBD1 matches at 10 bases. V was pared by 0 bases and J by 8 bases, with 5 bases of the junction left unmatched. The germline CDR1 and CDR2 sequences are SGDLS and YYNGEE. The CDR3 runs to 14 residues. The CDR3 reads CASSVEGQGLKQYF. CDR3 coding DNA: TGTGCCAGCAGCGTAGAGGGACAGGGGTTGAAGCAGTACTTC.

This clone was found a few times. The chain employs TRBV19 and TRBJ2-1, with 9 bases lining up with TRBD2. V was clipped by 0 bases and J by 14 bases; unmatched bases: 11. The CDR3 length is 15 residues. The germline V gene encodes CDR1 LNHDA and CDR2 SQIVND (reference sequence). This CDR3 reads CASSIDRGASGVKFF. The CDR3 DNA sequence: TGTGCCAGTAGTATAGATAGAGGGGCTAGCGGGGTTAAGTTCTTC.